This T cell receptor (beta chain) is drawn from a study of T cell responses to AZD1222 COVID-19 vaccine. The CDR3 sequence is 18 residues long. The germline CDR1 and CDR2 sequences are MGHDK and SYGVNS. V shed 0 bases, J shed 4 bases, and the junction held 14 bases outside the gene matches. This clone was seen only a few times. Its antigen remains unknown. Repertoires were generated with immunoSEQ multiplex PCR, while TCRdb's copy carries only in-frame clones and drops some. This table holds 150,000 to 200,000 clones, more than 85% found once. Study-level points and caveats: Most donors were white British, females outnumbered males, and clonal diversity was possibly underestimated. Recipients of AZD1222 seropositive at baseline numbered only five or six. Close to half of spike-specific TCRs reportedly recognize unmutated variant regions.

V gene TRBV25-1 combines with J gene TRBJ1-2, with 7 positions matching TRBD1. Source: peripheral blood, taken 28 days after the second AZD1222 dose. The TCR comes from an adult who received the AZD1222 COVID-19 vaccine. The CDR3 region is CASSEYRGPGGSFYGYTF. The CDR3 coding sequence is TGTGCCAGCAGTGAATATAGGGGACCAGGGGGGTCGTTCTATGGCTACACCTTC.